The 17 T cell receptor beta chains below were found in one sample sequenced in a study of molecular identifiers for immune sequencing clone quantification. TCRdb called the PCR reads again in MiXCR, with one record for every CDR3 protein. The sample contains about 320,000 distinct CDR3 sequences, under 25% of which appear only once. Sequencing input: naive CD8+ T cells from blood, with Jurkat cell RNA spiked in. The subset: FACS-sorted CD8+CD4-CCR7+CD45RA+ naive T cells. All receptors derive from a human donor in good health. Some libraries in this study had Jurkat cell RNA spiked in.

Concerning this clonotype itself: One base away lies a much larger clone, so this may be a sequencing read error. The gene calls are TRBV4-3 and TRBJ1-5; possibly TRBD1 for D (6 bases). CDR1 is LGHNA, CDR2 YSLEER, per germline. This CDR3 is 16 amino acids long. CDR3 nucleotides: TGCACCAGCAGCCAAGATGTCAGGGGAAGCAATCAGCCCCAGCATTTT. Amino acids: CTSSQDVRGSNQPQHF.

Many counts were recorded for this clonotype. The CDR3 reads CASSLELAGGPDSTDTQYF. For the CDR3, the DNA is TGTGCCAGCAGCTTGGAACTAGCGGGGGGGCCCGATAGCACAGATACGCAGTATTTT. This chain connects TRBV5-4 to TRBJ2-3; 13 positions agree with TRBD2. The CDR3 is made up of 19 amino acids. Germline values: CDR1 SGHNT, CDR2 YYREEE (reference sequence). V was pared by 0 bases and J by 0 bases, with 7 bases of the junction left unmatched.

This clonotype showed up just a few times. V is TRBV7-8 and J is TRBJ2-2; D is possibly TRBD1 (5 bases). The V end lost 6 bases, the J end lost 2 bases, and 19 bases lay between the germline ends. Germline CDR1 and CDR2: SGHVS and FQNEAQ. The CDR3 has 17 residues. The CDR3 loop reads CASRFRPDSLNTGELFF. The CDR3, as DNA: TGTGCCAGCAGATTCAGGCCTGACAGCTTAAACACCGGGGAGCTGTTTTTT.

This clonotype was counted between two and nine times. The rearrangement links TRBV27 to TRBJ2-3; 10 nucleotides line up with TRBD2. Germline CDR1 is MNHEY and CDR2 is SMNVEV (reference sequence). J gave up 4 bases and V 5 bases, and 15 bases lay outside the gene matches. This CDR3 comprises 18 residues. For the CDR3, the DNA is TGTGCCAGCAGTCTAGGGGGGTTTAGCGGGGGGCGGGCAGATACGCAGTATTTT. Protein sequence: CASSLGGFSGGRADTQYF.

This sequence joins TRBV7-6 and TRBJ1-2, with 10 bases lining up with TRBD1. With V trimmed by 9 bases and J by 4 bases, 14 bases remained unmatched. The CDR3 runs to 16 residues. Germline CDR1 SGHVS, CDR2 FNYEAQ. CDR3 residues: CARSPGTGEKAYGYTF. CDR3 coding DNA: TGTGCCAGGAGCCCTGGGACAGGGGAGAAGGCCTATGGCTACACCTTC.

This clonotype was found many times. The J gene is TRBJ1-1, the V gene TRBV27, with D possibly matching TRBD1 (6 bases). There are 15 residues in the CDR3. Trimming removed 8 bases from V and 1 base from J, with 17 bases in between. The germline gives CDR1 MNHEY, CDR2 SMNVEV (reference sequence). Written as DNA, the CDR3 is TGTGCCAGCGGGAAAGGGACAACCCCGAACACTGAAGCTTTCTTT. Amino acid sequence: CASGKGTTPNTEAFF.

As for this clonotype: The CDR3 does not end in the conserved phenylalanine or tryptophan, so this is likely a read error. The J gene is TRBJ1-2, the V gene TRBV20-1; no clear D gene. The V end lost 3 bases, the J end lost 5 bases, and 16 bases lay between the germline ends. The CDR3 is 14 residues long. Germline V gene data show CDR1 as DFQATT and CDR2 as SNEGSKA (reference sequence). The CDR3 loop reads CSARDDNGEYGYTC. CDR3 bases: TGCAGTGCTAGGGACGACAACGGGGAGTATGGCTACACCTGC.

The rearrangement joins TRBV12-3 or TRBV12-4 to TRBJ2-7; D gene ambiguous. The length of the CDR3 is 18 residues. Trimming removed 5 bases from V and 4 bases from J, with 27 bases in between. This chain's CDR3 is CASSTAALMGTVGYEQYF. As DNA, the CDR3 is TGTGCCAGCAGTACCGCAGCCCTCATGGGAACGGTCGGGTACGAGCAGTACTTC.

This rearrangement joins TRBV12-3 or TRBV12-4 to TRBJ2-3, with 13 nucleotides matching TRBD2. The CDR3 covers 17 residues. In DNA, the CDR3 is TGTGCTATTCGTGGGACTAGCGGGGAACAAAGCACAGATACGCAGTATTTT. Protein: CAIRGTSGEQSTDTQYF.

This clonotype was detected a few times. The chain has TRBV7-8 and TRBJ1-4; TRBD1 agrees at 7 bases. Germline V gene data show CDR1 as SGHVS and CDR2 as FQNEAQ. The ends lost 3 bases at V and 4 bases at J; junction bases unmatched: 5. The CDR3 covers 15 residues. The CDR3 region is CASSFSGQLNEKLFF. The CDR3 coding sequence is TGTGCCAGCAGCTTCTCGGGACAGCTTAATGAAAAACTGTTTTTT. The full variable domain, with the rest looked up from reference TRBV7-8 and TRBJ1-4, is GAGVSQSPRYKVAKRGQDVALRCDPISGHVSLFWYQQALGQGPEFLTYFQNEAQLDKSGLPSDRFFAERPEGSVSTLKIQRTQQEDSAVYLCASSFSGQLNEKLFFGSGTQLSVL.

This clonotype was counted many times. This chain connects TRBV7-6 to TRBJ2-7, with 7 bases lining up with TRBD2. The trim removed 5 bases at V and 4 bases at J, leaving 17 bases unmatched. The CDR3 length is 17 residues. From germline, CDR1 is SGHVS and CDR2 FNYEAQ. The CDR3 DNA reads as TGTGCCAGCAGCCTAACCCTAGCGGACTCCCTGCCGTACGAGCAGTACTTC. Its protein is CASSLTLADSLPYEQYF.

In nucleotides, the CDR3 is TGCAGTGCTAGAGATTTCCGGGACGGCCATACAGATACGCAGTATTTT. Amino acids: CSARDFRDGHTDTQYF. The V gene is TRBV20-1, the J gene TRBJ2-3; D is tentatively TRBD1 or TRBD2 (5 bases each). The CDR3 is 16 amino acids. Trimming left V 0 bases short and J 3 bases short, with 16 bases between. The germline gives CDR1 DFQATT, CDR2 SNEGSKA (reference sequence).

A note on this clonotype: This may be a read error: a much more frequent sequence differs by one nucleotide. The chain has TRBV4-3 and TRBJ2-7, with D maybe TRBD2 (7 bases). The CDR3 loop spans 16 amino acids. Trimming pared 4 bases from V and 4 bases from J, leaving 20 bases between. Germline V CDR1 and CDR2: LGHNA, YSLEER. CDR3 sequence: CASSRASGEGVYEQYF. The CDR3 DNA reads as TGCGCCAGCAGCCGAGCGAGCGGGGAGGGGGTATACGAGCAGTACTTC.

About this clonotype: In this CDR3 the conserved last residue, phenylalanine or tryptophan, is missing, so a read error is likely. The DNA for the CDR3 is TGTGCCAGCAGCCCACCCGGGGAGACCCAGTACCTC. It codes for CASSPPGETQYL. The rearrangement links TRBV5-3 to TRBJ2-5; the D is unclear. TRBV5-3 is flagged as an ORF with uncertain function. V dropped 8 bases and J dropped 5 bases, with 13 bases sitting between them. CDR3 length equals 12 residues.

This clonotype was detected many times. The chain uses TRBV9 and TRBJ2-7; 10 bases are shared with TRBD2. This CDR3 has 16 residues. Germline loops: CDR1 SGDLS, CDR2 YYNGEE. The V segment lost 0 bases and the J segment 3 bases; nucleotides outside the gene matches: 6. CDR3 sequence: CASSVATSGRVYEQYF. Written as DNA, the CDR3 is TGTGCCAGCAGCGTAGCTACAAGCGGGAGGGTCTACGAGCAGTACTTC.

About this clonotype: Being one base from a much bigger clone, this may be a read error. The CDR3 reads CASRVRRTDTQCF. For the CDR3, the DNA is TGTGCCAGCCGAGTGAGACGAACAGATACGCAGTGTTTT. This chain uses TRBV12-3 or TRBV12-4 with TRBJ2-3, with D unclear. The CDR3 totals 13 residues.

With regard to this clonotype: A far more abundant clone sits one base away, making this likely a read error. The chain recombines TRBV5-1 with TRBJ2-7, with D hard to call. The CDR3 is 12 residues long. Germline-derived CDR1 and CDR2 are SGHRS and YFSETQ. The DNA for the CDR3 is TGCGCCAGCAGATTGGGCAGCTACGAGCAGTACTTC. It is translated as CASRLGSYEQYF.